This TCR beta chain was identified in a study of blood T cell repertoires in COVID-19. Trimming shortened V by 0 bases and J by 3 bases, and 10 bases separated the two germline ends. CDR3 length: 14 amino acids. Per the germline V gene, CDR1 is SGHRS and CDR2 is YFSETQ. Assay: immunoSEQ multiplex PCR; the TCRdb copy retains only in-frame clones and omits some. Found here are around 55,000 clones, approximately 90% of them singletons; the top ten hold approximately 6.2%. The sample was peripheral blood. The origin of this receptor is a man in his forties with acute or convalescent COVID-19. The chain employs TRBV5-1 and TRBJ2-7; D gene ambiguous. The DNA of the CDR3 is TGCGCCAGCAGCTTGGGCGAAAACCACTACGAGCAGTACTTC. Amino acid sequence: CASSLGENHYEQYF.